This TCR beta chain was sequenced during a study of blood T cell repertoires in COVID-19 (dated by TCRdb to the early 2020s). About the investigation overall: Collaborator samples came from the United States, Italy and Spain and covered acute and convalescent phases of COVID-19. The prospective study material was composed of cDNA or gDNA derived from T cells, B-cell-depleted T cells, or PBMCs. Deeply sampled blood TCRbeta repertoires from subjects exposed to, actively infected with, or recovered from COVID-19 were included in the dataset. The repertoires were released in a freely available public database meant as a resource for research on the immune response to SARS-CoV-2. Samples were obtained from the ongoing ImmuneRACE study (first 160 participants) and from over a thousand subjects provided by 6 global collaborators. Sample metadata almost always included a de-identified subject ID, COVID-19 status, age in years and sex. Where available, HLA class I and class II types were obtained from metadata supplied by the sample provider rather than from assay-based typing. Beyond this particular receptor, the publication reports: How much clinical and demographic metadata was included differed by source and by participant, and the metadata was provided uncurated.

The immunoSEQ Assay, a bias-controlled multiplex PCR, was used to amplify TCRbeta CDR3 regions from genomic DNA. As for the authors' bioinformatics: Within the assay, amplification of reference gene primers was used to estimate how many nucleated cells each sample contained. To quantify the absolute abundance of each unique TCRbeta CDR3 rearrangement, sequence reads were collapsed and filtered. For each sample, productive Simpson clonality was calculated by taking the square root of Simpson's diversity index across productive rearrangements. In TCRdb, the immuneACCESS table is reduced to in-frame sequences with V and J assigned. These tables do not hold every clone; where another copy was compared, an unresolved V gene accounts for under half, and the others remain unexplained. V and J calls and clone size are as listed in that table; D and trimming were resolved from the DNA. The sample table lists around 220,000 clones, 87% of them with a count of one. Together, the top ten hold 1.9% of the sample.

This clone was counted a few times. It lacks a known antigen. No qualities accompany the bases; no much larger clone lies one base away. Whole blood was collected in K2EDTA tubes by collaborating institutions according to the institutions' own protocols. For TCRbeta analysis, collaborator samples were shipped as frozen whole blood, as isolated PBMCs, or as DNA extracted from either sample type. Deletion took 8 bases off V and 9 bases off J, with a span of 23 bases between the germline ends. From cysteine to phenylalanine, the CDR3 is 15 amino acids long. The kept DNA is CDR3 alone, 45 bases in frame from the first base. CDR1 is given as MNHEY and CDR2 as SVGAGI, both from the germline V gene.

The sequence was obtained from a man aged 35 to 55 with active or convalescent COVID-19. Sequences were obtained from peripheral blood. This receptor chain uses TRBV6-5 and TRBJ1-3; the best D guess is TRBD1, with 6 bases matching. The CDR3 region has the sequence CASGLQGLSAGTIYF. DNA sequence: TGTGCCAGCGGATTACAGGGCCTCTCTGCGGGCACCATATATTTT.